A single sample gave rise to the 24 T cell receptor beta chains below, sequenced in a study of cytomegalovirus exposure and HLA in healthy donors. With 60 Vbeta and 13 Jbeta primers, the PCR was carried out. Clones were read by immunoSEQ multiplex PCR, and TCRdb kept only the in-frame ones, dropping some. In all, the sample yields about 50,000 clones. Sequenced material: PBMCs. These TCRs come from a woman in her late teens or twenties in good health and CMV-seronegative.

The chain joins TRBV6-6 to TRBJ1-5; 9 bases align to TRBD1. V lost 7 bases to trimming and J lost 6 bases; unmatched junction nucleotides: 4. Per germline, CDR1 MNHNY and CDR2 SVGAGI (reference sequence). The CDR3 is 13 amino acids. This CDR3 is CASNKQGAQPQHF. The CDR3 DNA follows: TGTGCCAGCAACAAACAGGGGGCTCAGCCCCAGCATTTT.

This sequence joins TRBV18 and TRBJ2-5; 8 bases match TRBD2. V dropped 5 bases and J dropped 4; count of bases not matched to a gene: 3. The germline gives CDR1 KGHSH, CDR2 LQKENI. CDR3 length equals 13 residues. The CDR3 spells CASSYGLAETQYF. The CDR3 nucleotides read TGTGCCAGCTCATACGGACTAGCAGAGACCCAGTACTTC.

The CDR3 protein is CAISETLAGSNSYEQYF. DNA for the CDR3: TGTGCCATCAGTGAGACACTAGCGGGATCGAACTCCTACGAGCAGTACTTC. The chain is built from TRBV10-3 and TRBJ2-7; 10 nucleotides agree with TRBD2. This CDR3 comprises 17 residues. V lost 2 bases to trimming and J lost 0 bases; unmatched junction nucleotides: 7. Germline V gene data show CDR1 as ENHRY and CDR2 as SYGVKD.

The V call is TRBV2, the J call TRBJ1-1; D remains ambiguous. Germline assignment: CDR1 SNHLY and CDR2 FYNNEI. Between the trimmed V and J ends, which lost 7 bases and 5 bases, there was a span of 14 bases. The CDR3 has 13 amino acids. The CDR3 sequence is CASTPVTETEAFF. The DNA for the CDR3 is TGTGCCAGCACCCCGGTAACGGAGACTGAAGCTTTCTTT.

CDR3 amino acids: CASGEGSYGYTF. CDR3 coding DNA: TGCGCCAGCGGGGAGGGTAGCTATGGCTACACCTTC. The chain combines TRBV5-1 with TRBJ1-2; D uncertain. Germline V lookup: CDR1 SGHRS, CDR2 YFSETQ. This CDR3 is 12 amino acids long. Trimming left V 7 bases short and J 4 bases short, with 11 bases between. The full variable domain, completed using reference TRBV5-1 and TRBJ1-2, is KAGVTQTPRYLIKTRGQQVTLSCSPISGHRSVSWYQQTPGQGLQFLFEYFSETQRNKGNFPGRFSGRQFSNSRSEMNVSTLELGDSALYLCASGEGSYGYTFGSGTRLTVV.

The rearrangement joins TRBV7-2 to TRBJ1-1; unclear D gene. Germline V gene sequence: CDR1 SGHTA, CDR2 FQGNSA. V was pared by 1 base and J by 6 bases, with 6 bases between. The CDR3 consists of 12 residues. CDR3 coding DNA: TGTGCCAGCAGCTTAGTGCCGGCTGAAGCTTTCTTT. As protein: CASSLVPAEAFF.

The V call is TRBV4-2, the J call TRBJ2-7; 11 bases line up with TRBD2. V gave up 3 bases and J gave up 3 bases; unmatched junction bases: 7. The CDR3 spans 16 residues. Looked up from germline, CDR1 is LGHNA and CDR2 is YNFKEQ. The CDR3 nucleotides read TGTGCCAGCAGCCAGGAGTGGACTAGCGGGTACTACGAGCAGTACTTC. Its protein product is CASSQEWTSGYYEQYF.

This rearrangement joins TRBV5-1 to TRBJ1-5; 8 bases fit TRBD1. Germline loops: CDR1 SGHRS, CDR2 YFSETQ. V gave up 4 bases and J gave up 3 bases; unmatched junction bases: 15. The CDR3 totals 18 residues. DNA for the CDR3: TGCGCCAGCAGCCCGGGGTTGGTTGGACAGGGCTACAATCAGCCCCAGCATTTT. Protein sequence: CASSPGLVGQGYNQPQHF.

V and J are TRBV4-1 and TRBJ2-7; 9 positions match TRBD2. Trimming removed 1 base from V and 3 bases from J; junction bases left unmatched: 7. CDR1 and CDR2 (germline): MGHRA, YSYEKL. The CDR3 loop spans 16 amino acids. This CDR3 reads CASSQVSLAGDYEQYF. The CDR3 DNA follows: TGCGCCAGCAGCCAAGTGAGTTTAGCGGGGGACTACGAGCAGTACTTC.

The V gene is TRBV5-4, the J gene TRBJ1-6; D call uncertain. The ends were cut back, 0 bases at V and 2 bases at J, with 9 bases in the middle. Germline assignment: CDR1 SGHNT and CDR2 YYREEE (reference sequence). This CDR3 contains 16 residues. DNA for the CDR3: TGTGCCAGCAGCTTGGTCCCCGGGACCTATAATTCACCCCTCCACTTT. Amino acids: CASSLVPGTYNSPLHF.

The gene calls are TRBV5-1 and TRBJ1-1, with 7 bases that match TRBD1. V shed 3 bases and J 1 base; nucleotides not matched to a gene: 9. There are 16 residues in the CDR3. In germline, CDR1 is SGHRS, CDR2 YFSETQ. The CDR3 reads CASSSVGTVKNTEAFF. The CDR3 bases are TGCGCCAGCAGCTCCGTCGGGACAGTCAAGAACACTGAAGCTTTCTTT.

CDR3 amino acids: CASSVAGGSYNEQFF. Here the CDR3 DNA reads TGTGCCAGCAGCGTAGCCGGCGGCTCCTACAATGAGCAGTTCTTC. This sequence joins TRBV9 and TRBJ2-1; D is unclear. CDR1 is SGDLS, CDR2 YYNGEE, per germline. The CDR3 covers 15 residues. Trimming cost V 0 bases and J 0 bases, with 7 bases left between them.

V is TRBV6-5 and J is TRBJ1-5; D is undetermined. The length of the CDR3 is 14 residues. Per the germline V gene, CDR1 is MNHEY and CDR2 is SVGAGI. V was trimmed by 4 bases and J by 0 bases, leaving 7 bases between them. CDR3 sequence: CASSSYYSNQPQHF. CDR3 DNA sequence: TGTGCCAGCAGTTCCTACTATAGCAATCAGCCCCAGCATTTT.

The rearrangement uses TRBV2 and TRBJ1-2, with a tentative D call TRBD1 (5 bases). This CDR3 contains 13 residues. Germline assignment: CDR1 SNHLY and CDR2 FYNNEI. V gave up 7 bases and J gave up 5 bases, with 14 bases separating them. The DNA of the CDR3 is TGTGCCAGCACTACCGACAGCAAGTATGGCTACACCTTC. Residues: CASTTDSKYGYTF.

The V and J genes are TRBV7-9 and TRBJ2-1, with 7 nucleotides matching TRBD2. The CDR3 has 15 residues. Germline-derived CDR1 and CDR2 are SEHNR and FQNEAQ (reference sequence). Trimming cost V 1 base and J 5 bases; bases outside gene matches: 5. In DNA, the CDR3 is TGTGCCAGCAGCTTAGGCGGCGGGACTAACAATGAGCAGTTCTTC. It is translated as CASSLGGGTNNEQFF.

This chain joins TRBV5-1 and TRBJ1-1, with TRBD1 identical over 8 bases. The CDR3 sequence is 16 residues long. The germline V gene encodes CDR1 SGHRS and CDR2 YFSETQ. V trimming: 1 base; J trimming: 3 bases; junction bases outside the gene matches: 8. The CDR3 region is CASSLPQGAFHTEAFF. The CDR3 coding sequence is TGCGCCAGCAGCTTGCCCCAGGGGGCGTTTCACACTGAAGCTTTCTTT. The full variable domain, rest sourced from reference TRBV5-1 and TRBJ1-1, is KAGVTQTPRYLIKTRGQQVTLSCSPISGHRSVSWYQQTPGQGLQFLFEYFSETQRNKGNFPGRFSGRQFSNSRSEMNVSTLELGDSALYLCASSLPQGAFHTEAFFGQGTRLTVV.

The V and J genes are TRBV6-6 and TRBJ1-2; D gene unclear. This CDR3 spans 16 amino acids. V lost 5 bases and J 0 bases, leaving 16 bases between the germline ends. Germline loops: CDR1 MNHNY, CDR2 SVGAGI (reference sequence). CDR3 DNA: TGTGCCAGCAGTCTCTGGTCGGGGATCTCTAACTATGGCTACACCTTC. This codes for CASSLWSGISNYGYTF.

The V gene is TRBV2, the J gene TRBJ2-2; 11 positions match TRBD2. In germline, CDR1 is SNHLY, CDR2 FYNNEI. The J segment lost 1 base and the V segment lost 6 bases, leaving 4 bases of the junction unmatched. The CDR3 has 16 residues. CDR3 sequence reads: CASRSLAGGNTGELFF. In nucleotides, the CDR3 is TGTGCCAGCAGGAGTCTAGCGGGAGGGAACACCGGGGAGCTGTTTTTT.

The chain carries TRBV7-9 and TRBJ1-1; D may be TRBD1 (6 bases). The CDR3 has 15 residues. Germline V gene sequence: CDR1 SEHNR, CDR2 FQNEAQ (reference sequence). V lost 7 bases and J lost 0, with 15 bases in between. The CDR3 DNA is TGTGCCAGCAATCCCCCGGGACAACTGAACACTGAAGCTTTCTTT. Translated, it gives CASNPPGQLNTEAFF. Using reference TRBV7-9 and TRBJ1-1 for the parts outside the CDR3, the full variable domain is DTGVSQNPRHKITKRGQNVTFRCDPISEHNRLYWYRQTLGQGPEFLTYFQNEAQLEKSRLLSDRFSAERPKGSFSTLEIQRTEQGDSAMYLCASNPPGQLNTEAFFGQGTRLTVV.

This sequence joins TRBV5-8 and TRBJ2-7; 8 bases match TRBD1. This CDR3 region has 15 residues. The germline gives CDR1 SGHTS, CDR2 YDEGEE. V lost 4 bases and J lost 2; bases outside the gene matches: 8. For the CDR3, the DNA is TGTGCCAGCAGCCTCTGGACAGGGAACACCTACGAGCAGTACTTC. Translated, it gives CASSLWTGNTYEQYF.

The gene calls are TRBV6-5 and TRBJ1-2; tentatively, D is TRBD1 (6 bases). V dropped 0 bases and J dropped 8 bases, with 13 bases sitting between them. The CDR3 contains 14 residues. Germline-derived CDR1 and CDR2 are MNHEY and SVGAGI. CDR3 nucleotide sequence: TGTGCCAGCAGTTACTCGGAAGAGGGGGGGGGCTACACCTTC. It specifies CASSYSEEGGGYTF.

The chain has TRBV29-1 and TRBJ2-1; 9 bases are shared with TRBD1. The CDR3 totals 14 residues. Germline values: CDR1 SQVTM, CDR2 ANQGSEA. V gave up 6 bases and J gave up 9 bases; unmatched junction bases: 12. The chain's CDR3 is CSVGQGGGYVEQFF. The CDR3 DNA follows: TGCAGCGTGGGACAGGGAGGAGGCTATGTTGAGCAGTTCTTC.

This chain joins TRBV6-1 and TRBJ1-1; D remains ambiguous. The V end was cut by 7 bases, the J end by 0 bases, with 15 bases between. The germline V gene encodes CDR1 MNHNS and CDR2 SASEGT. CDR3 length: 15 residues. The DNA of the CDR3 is TGTGCCAGCACCCGAGGTACATCCATGAACACTGAAGCTTTCTTT. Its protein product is CASTRGTSMNTEAFF.

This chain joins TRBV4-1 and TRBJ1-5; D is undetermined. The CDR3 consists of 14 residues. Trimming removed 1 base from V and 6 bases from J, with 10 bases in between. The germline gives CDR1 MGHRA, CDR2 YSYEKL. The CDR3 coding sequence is TGCGCCAGCAGCCAAGCCGCAGGTTTTCAGCCCCAGCATTTT. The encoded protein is CASSQAAGFQPQHF.